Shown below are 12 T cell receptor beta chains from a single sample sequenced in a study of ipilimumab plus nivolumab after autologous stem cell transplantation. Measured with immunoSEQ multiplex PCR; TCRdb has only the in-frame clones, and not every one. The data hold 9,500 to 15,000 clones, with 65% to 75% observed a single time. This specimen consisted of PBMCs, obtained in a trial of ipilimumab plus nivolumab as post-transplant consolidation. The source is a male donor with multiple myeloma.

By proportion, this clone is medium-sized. CDR3 residues: CASSLDSFNEKLFF. As DNA, the CDR3 is TGTGCCAGCAGCTTGGACAGTTTTAATGAAAAACTGTTTTTT. This chain links TRBV5-4 with TRBJ1-4; D remains ambiguous. Germline V lookup: CDR1 SGHNT, CDR2 YYREEE (reference sequence). This CDR3 is built from 14 residues. V shed 0 bases and J shed 4 bases, with 7 bases lying between them.

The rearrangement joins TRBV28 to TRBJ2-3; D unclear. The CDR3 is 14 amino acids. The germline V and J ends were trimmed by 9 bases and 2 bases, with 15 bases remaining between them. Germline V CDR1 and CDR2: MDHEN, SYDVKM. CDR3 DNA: TGTGCCAGTATTCCAGTGAGCCCCACAGATACGCAGTATTTT. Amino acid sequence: CASIPVSPTDTQYF.

CDR3 nucleotides: TGCGCCAGCAGCCAAGCCGGGGCTGCGATGGCTTTCTTT. As protein: CASSQAGAAMAFF. This chain connects TRBV4-3 to TRBJ1-1, with a possible D match to TRBD1 (5 bases). This CDR3 contains 13 residues. With 1 base removed from V and 11 bases from J, the gap between germline ends came to 14 bases. Per germline, CDR1 LGHNA and CDR2 YSLEER.

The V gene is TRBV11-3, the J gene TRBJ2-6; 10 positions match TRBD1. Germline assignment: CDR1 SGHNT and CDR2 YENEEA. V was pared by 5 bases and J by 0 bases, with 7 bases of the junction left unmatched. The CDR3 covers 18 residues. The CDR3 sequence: CASSRTGTGASGANVLTF. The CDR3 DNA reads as TGTGCCAGCAGCCGGACCGGGACAGGGGCCTCTGGGGCCAACGTCCTGACTTTC.

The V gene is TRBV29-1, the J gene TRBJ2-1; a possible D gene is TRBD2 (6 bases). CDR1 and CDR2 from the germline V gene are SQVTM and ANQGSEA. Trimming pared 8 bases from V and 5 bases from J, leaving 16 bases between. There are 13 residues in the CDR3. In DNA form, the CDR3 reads TGCAGCTGCAGAGAGGGCGGGAACAATGAGCAGTTCTTC. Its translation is CSCREGGNNEQFF.

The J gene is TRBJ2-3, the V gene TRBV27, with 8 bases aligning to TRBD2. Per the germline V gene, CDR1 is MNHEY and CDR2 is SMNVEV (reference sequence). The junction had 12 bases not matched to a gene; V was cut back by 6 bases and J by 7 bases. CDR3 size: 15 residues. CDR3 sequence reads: CASRREGTGGHTQYF. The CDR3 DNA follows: TGTGCCAGCAGACGGGAGGGGACGGGGGGTCATACGCAGTATTTT.

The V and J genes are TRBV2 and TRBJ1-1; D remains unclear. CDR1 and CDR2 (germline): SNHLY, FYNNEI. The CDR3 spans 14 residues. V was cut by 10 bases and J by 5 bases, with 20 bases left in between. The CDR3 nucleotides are TGTGCCAATTCCCCTGGATCTCTGGGGACTGAAGCTTTCTTT. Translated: CANSPGSLGTEAFF.

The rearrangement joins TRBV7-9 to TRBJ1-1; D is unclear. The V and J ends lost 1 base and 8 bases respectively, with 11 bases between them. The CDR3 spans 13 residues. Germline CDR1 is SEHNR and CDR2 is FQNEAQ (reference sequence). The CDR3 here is CASSLETVMEAFF. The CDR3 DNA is TGTGCCAGCAGCTTAGAGACGGTTATGGAAGCTTTCTTT.

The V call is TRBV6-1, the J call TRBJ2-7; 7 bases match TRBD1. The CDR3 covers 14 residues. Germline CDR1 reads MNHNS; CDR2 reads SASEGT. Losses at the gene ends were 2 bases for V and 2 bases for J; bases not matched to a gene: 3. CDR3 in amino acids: CASSEPGQTYEQYF. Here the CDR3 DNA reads TGTGCCAGCAGTGAACCGGGACAGACCTACGAGCAGTACTTC.

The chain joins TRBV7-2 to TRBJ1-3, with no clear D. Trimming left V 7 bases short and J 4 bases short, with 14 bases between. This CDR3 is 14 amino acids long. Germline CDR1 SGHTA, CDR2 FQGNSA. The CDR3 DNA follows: TGTGCCAGCACCCCCCCACGGCCGGGAAACACCATATATTTT. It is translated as CASTPPRPGNTIYF.

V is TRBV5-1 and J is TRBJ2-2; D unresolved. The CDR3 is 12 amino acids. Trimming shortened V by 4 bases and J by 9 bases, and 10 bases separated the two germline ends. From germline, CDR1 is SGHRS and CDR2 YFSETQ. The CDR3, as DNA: TGCGCCAGCAGCCCCGAGAGCCGGGAGCTGTTTTTT. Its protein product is CASSPESRELFF.

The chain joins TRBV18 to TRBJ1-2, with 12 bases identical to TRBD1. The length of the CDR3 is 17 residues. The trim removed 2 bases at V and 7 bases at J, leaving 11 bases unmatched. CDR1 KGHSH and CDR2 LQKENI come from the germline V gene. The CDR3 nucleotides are TGTGCCAGCTCACCAGGGACAGGGGGCCTTTCGTTGGGTGGCTACACCTTC. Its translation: CASSPGTGGLSLGGYTF. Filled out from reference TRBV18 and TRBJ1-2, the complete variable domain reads NAGVMQNPRHLVRRRGQEARLRCSPMKGHSHVYWYRQLPEEGLKFMVYLQKENIIDESGMPKERFSAEFPKEGPSILRIQQVVRGDSAAYFCASSPGTGGLSLGGYTFGSGTRLTVV.